Each of the 28 T cell receptor beta chains below was sequenced from the same sample in a study of T cell repertoires in cytomegalovirus infection. TCRdb re-derived calls from the reads in MiXCR, one entry per CDR3 protein. The sample lists roughly 320,000 distinct CDR3 sequences, around a tenth occurring once. The sequenced material came from PBMCs. The receptors stem from a human donor in good health (CMV status not recorded). Some clones in this sample may be carry-over from other donors' samples.

This clonotype was seen many times. The chain links TRBV7-2 to TRBJ2-1, with TRBD2 matching over 11 bases. The CDR3 extends over 16 amino acids. Germline-derived CDR1 and CDR2 are SGHTA and FQGNSA. Unmatched junction bases numbered 10, after V lost 5 bases and J lost 7 bases. CDR3 DNA sequence: TGTGCCAGCAGCCGACGTCTAGCGGGAGGTAGGAATGAGCAGTTCTTC. This codes for CASSRRLAGGRNEQFF.

V gene TRBV11-2 combines with J gene TRBJ2-1; 12 positions agree with TRBD2. Germline values: CDR1 SGHAT, CDR2 FQNNGV. Trimming at V came to 5 bases and at J to 3 bases, leaving 5 bases not matched to a gene. CDR3 length equals 16 residues. The CDR3 spells CASSERLAGVYNEQFF. The DNA for the CDR3 is TGTGCCAGCAGCGAGCGACTAGCGGGAGTCTACAATGAGCAGTTCTTC.

The table lists this clonotype with a few counts. This chain links TRBV6-1 with TRBJ2-7; D is perhaps TRBD2 (5 bases). CDR3 length equals 14 residues. Trimming left V 7 bases short and J 4 bases short, with 17 bases between. CDR1 and CDR2 from the germline V gene are MNHNS and SASEGT. DNA of the CDR3: TGTGCCAGCAAGGATCGGGGAGTGGGGTACGAGCAGTACTTC. Protein product: CASKDRGVGYEQYF.

This clonotype was observed a handful of times. This chain connects TRBV28 to TRBJ2-7; 8 nucleotides agree with TRBD2. V shed 3 bases and J 5 bases; nucleotides not matched to a gene: 6. Germline lookup yields CDR1 MDHEN and CDR2 SYDVKM. The CDR3 is 14 amino acids. The DNA for the CDR3 is TGTGCCAGCAGTTTGGGCGGGGGGAAAAACGAGCAGTACTTC. It encodes CASSLGGGKNEQYF.

This clonotype was detected many times. The gene calls are TRBV7-2 and TRBJ2-5; D may match TRBD1 or TRBD2 (6 bases each). Germline V gene sequence: CDR1 SGHTA, CDR2 FQGNSA. CDR3 length: 14 amino acids. The germline V and J ends were trimmed by 3 bases and 5 bases, with 13 bases remaining between them. DNA of the CDR3: TGTGCCAGCAGCTTCCCCGGGGGCTGGGAGACCCAGTACTTC. This sequence encodes CASSFPGGWETQYF.

This clonotype was counted a few times. V gene TRBV12-3 or TRBV12-4 combines with J gene TRBJ2-5; a possible D gene is TRBD2 (6 bases). The CDR3 contains 14 residues. Trimming stripped 2 bases from V and 3 bases from J, with 10 bases between. CDR3 DNA sequence: TGTGCCAGCAGTTTATATGGGGGGAAAGAGACCCAGTACTTC. It translates to CASSLYGGKETQYF.

This chain links TRBV20-1 with TRBJ2-3, with D perhaps matching TRBD1 (5 bases). Germline-derived CDR1 and CDR2 are DFQATT and SNEGSKA (reference sequence). Trimming cost V 2 bases and J 3 bases, with 6 bases left between them. The CDR3 is 12 residues long. The CDR3 protein is CSARPGTDTQYF. The CDR3 DNA is TGCAGTGCTAGACCAGGGACAGATACGCAGTATTTT.

This clonotype was seen ten or more times. This chain joins TRBV7-2 and TRBJ2-7; D is unresolved. V was trimmed by 2 bases and J by 0 bases, leaving 5 bases between them. In germline, CDR1 is SGHTA, CDR2 FQGNSA. This CDR3 region has 13 residues. The CDR3 sequence is CASSLRISYEQYF. In DNA form, the CDR3 reads TGTGCCAGCAGCTTACGGATCTCCTACGAGCAGTACTTC.

The V call is TRBV28, the J call TRBJ1-5; 8 bases fit TRBD1. The CDR3 spans 16 residues. V was clipped by 7 bases and J by 8 bases; unmatched bases: 16. CDR1 and CDR2 from the germline V gene are MDHEN and SYDVKM. Written as DNA, the CDR3 is TGTGCCAGCACCACCTCGGGCAGGGGGCTGGAGGAGCCCCAGCATTTT. Protein sequence: CASTTSGRGLEEPQHF.

V gene TRBV7-3 combines with J gene TRBJ2-3; D is possibly TRBD2 (6 bases). V lost 2 bases and J 2 bases, leaving 11 bases between the germline ends. CDR3 length: 15 residues. Germline-derived CDR1 and CDR2 are SGHTA and FQGTGA. CDR3 DNA sequence: TGTGCCAGCAGCTTAGCAGCGGGCAACACAGATACGCAGTATTTT. Its translation is CASSLAAGNTDTQYF.

The chain joins TRBV6-1 to TRBJ1-4; D unclear. The CDR3 consists of 12 residues. V was cut by 5 bases and J by 8 bases, with 9 bases left in between. Germline V gene sequence: CDR1 MNHNS, CDR2 SASEGT. DNA of the CDR3: TGTGCCAGCAGTCCCCCCGTGGAAAAACTGTTTTTT. This encodes CASSPPVEKLFF.

The chain is built from TRBV20-1 and TRBJ2-3; D gene uncertain. Germline values: CDR1 DFQATT, CDR2 SNEGSKA (reference sequence). Trimming left V 0 bases short and J 5 bases short, with 6 bases between. This CDR3 is built from 12 residues. CDR3 protein: CSARETLDTQYF. The CDR3 nucleotides read TGCAGTGCTAGAGAGACCTTAGATACGCAGTATTTT.

This clonotype was observed a few times. The rearrangement links TRBV27 to TRBJ1-4, with 8 bases matching TRBD1. The length of the CDR3 is 14 residues. J gave up 3 bases and V 7 bases, and 4 bases lay outside the gene matches. CDR1 is MNHEY, CDR2 SMNVEV, per germline (reference sequence). CDR3 bases: TGTGCCAGCAACACAGGGGGAGCTAATGAAAAACTGTTTTTT. Its protein product is CASNTGGANEKLFF.

This clonotype was observed a handful of times. This sequence joins TRBV11-2 and TRBJ2-1; D remains ambiguous. V was shortened by 1 base and J by 7 bases, with 14 bases between the two germline ends. The V gene's germline CDR1 is SGHAT and CDR2 FQNNGV. CDR3 size: 15 residues. For the CDR3, the DNA is TGTGCCAGCAGCTTAGTAGGTTTTAAGTCAAATGAGCAGTTCTTC. It encodes CASSLVGFKSNEQFF.

The V gene is TRBV27, the J gene TRBJ2-5; D gene unclear. V was clipped by 6 bases and J by 4 bases, with 21 bases between them. In germline, CDR1 is MNHEY, CDR2 SMNVEV (reference sequence). CDR3 length: 16 amino acids. DNA for the CDR3: TGTGCCAGCAGCCCAACATTAAACTTTGCGGTAGAGACCCAGTACTTC. This gives the protein CASSPTLNFAVETQYF.

This clonotype was seen a handful of times. The chain couples TRBV6-2 or TRBV6-3 to TRBJ2-2; 9 bases match TRBD2. Germline assignment: CDR1 MNHEY and CDR2 SVGEGT. CDR3 size: 15 residues. The ends lost 4 bases at V and 7 bases at J; junction bases unmatched: 7. CDR3 in amino acids: CASSSSSGAFGELFF. In nucleotides, the CDR3 is TGTGCCAGCAGTTCCTCTAGCGGGGCCTTCGGGGAGCTGTTTTTT.

This clonotype turned up a few times. The CDR3 region is CASRITSGRYTGELFF. CDR3 coding DNA: TGTGCCAGCAGGATTACTAGCGGGAGGTATACCGGGGAGCTGTTTTTT. This chain links TRBV27 with TRBJ2-2, with 12 positions matching TRBD2. Germline-derived CDR1 and CDR2 are MNHEY and SMNVEV (reference sequence). This CDR3 contains 16 residues. V lost 6 bases and J lost 5; bases outside the gene matches: 7.

V gene TRBV28 combines with J gene TRBJ2-6, with TRBD1 matching over 9 bases. The J segment lost 2 bases and the V segment lost 3 bases, leaving 8 bases of the junction unmatched. CDR1 is MDHEN, CDR2 SYDVKM, per germline. The CDR3 runs 18 residues. The CDR3 nucleotides are TGTGCCAGCAGTTTCCGGGGACAGGGAAAAACTGGGGCCAACGTCCTGACTTTC. This codes for CASSFRGQGKTGANVLTF.

In this sample, this clonotype turned up a few times. The chain combines TRBV6-6 with TRBJ2-7; the D gene is possibly TRBD1 (6 bases). Germline V gene lookup returns CDR1 MNHNY and CDR2 SVGAGI (reference sequence). Trimming pared 6 bases from V and 2 bases from J, leaving 17 bases between. The CDR3 consists of 15 residues. The chain's CDR3 is CASSQVDRLTYEQYF. The CDR3 DNA reads as TGTGCCAGCAGCCAAGTCGACAGGTTAACCTACGAGCAGTACTTC.

Regarding this clonotype: This may arise from a read error, as a much more abundant clone is one base away. The chain joins TRBV7-8 to TRBJ1-5; no clear D gene. This CDR3 comprises 13 residues. Trimming stripped 5 bases from V and 4 bases from J, with 9 bases between. The germline CDR1 and CDR2 sequences are SGHVS and FQNEAQ. The CDR3 DNA sequence: TGTGCCAGCAGCGAGAGGCCTAATCAGCCCCAGCATTTT. This encodes CASSERPNQPQHF.

This clonotype was found a few times. The V and J genes are TRBV19 and TRBJ2-7; D ambiguous. Trimming pared 5 bases from V and 3 bases from J, leaving 14 bases between. The CDR3 length is 14 residues. Per germline, CDR1 LNHDA and CDR2 SQIVND (reference sequence). The CDR3 loop is CASSLGGNRYEQYF. CDR3 sequence (DNA): TGTGCCAGTAGTCTCGGTGGGAACCGCTACGAGCAGTACTTC.

This clonotype was counted at least ten times. The chain links TRBV12-3 or TRBV12-4 to TRBJ2-5; 9 bases align to TRBD2. V gave up 3 bases and J gave up 4 bases; unmatched junction bases: 3. The CDR3 is 14 amino acids. The CDR3 sequence is CASSFPAGGETQYF. The CDR3 nucleotides are TGTGCCAGCAGTTTTCCAGCGGGAGGAGAGACCCAGTACTTC.

There are a few counts of this clonotype. This chain connects TRBV27 to TRBJ2-7, with a weak D call TRBD1 (6 bases). Germline V gene sequence: CDR1 MNHEY, CDR2 SMNVEV (reference sequence). The CDR3 length is 14 residues. The V and J ends lost 4 bases and 3 bases respectively, with 13 bases between them. The CDR3 here is CASSSPGHLYEQYF. The DNA for the CDR3 is TGTGCCAGCAGTTCCCCGGGACACCTCTACGAGCAGTACTTC.

This clonotype was detected many times. V gene TRBV4-2 combines with J gene TRBJ1-6, with D possibly TRBD1 on 6 matching bases. Deletions cut 0 bases from V and 7 bases from J, with 10 bases between. This CDR3 has 15 amino acids. Per the germline V gene, CDR1 is LGHNA and CDR2 is YNFKEQ. DNA for the CDR3: TGTGCCAGCAGCCAAGATAAAGACAGGAATTCACCCCTCCACTTT. It encodes CASSQDKDRNSPLHF.

In this sample, this clonotype turned up a few times. This CDR3 is CASPRTGELFF. The CDR3 DNA is TGTGCCAGCCCTAGGACCGGGGAGCTGTTTTTT. This rearrangement joins TRBV6-4 to TRBJ2-2; D not certain. Germline V gene sequence: CDR1 MRHNA, CDR2 SNTAGT. V gave up 8 bases and J gave up 5 bases, with 6 bases separating them. The CDR3 spans 11 residues.

The chain is built from TRBV20-1 and TRBJ2-5; TRBD1 matches 8 bases. The germline V gene encodes CDR1 DFQATT and CDR2 SNEGSKA (reference sequence). Trimming at V came to 5 bases and at J to 7 bases, leaving 9 bases not matched to a gene. The length of the CDR3 is 13 residues. CDR3 region: CSAPDRGRGTQYF. The DNA for the CDR3 is TGCAGTGCTCCCGACAGGGGACGGGGGACCCAGTACTTC.

V usage is TRBV7-3 and J usage is TRBJ2-1; the D is unclear. The V gene's germline CDR1 is SGHTA and CDR2 FQGTGA. Deletions cut 6 bases from V and 9 bases from J, with 12 bases between. This CDR3 contains 12 residues. DNA for the CDR3: TGTGCCAGCAGAGCCGCTAGTGGTGAGCAGTTCTTC. Translating gives CASRAASGEQFF.

This chain links TRBV4-3 with TRBJ2-2, with D perhaps assigned TRBD1 or TRBD2 (5 bases each). The germline gives CDR1 LGHNA, CDR2 YSLEER. Trimming removed 0 bases from V and 5 bases from J, with 19 bases in between. The CDR3 spans 18 residues. This chain's CDR3 is CASSQDLLGASKTGELFF. The DNA for the CDR3 is TGCGCCAGCAGCCAAGATCTACTCGGGGCTAGTAAGACCGGGGAGCTGTTTTTT.